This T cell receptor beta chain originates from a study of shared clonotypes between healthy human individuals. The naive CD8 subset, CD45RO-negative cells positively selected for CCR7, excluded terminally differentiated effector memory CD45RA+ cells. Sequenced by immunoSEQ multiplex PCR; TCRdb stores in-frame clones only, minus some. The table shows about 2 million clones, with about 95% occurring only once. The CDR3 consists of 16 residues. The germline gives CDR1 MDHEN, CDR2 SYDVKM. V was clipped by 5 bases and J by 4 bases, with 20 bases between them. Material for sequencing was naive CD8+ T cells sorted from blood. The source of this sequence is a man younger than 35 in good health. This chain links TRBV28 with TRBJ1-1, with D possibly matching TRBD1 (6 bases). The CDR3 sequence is CASSPRLGGRITEAFF. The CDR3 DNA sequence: TGTGCCAGCAGTCCCCGATTGGGGGGGCGCATCACTGAAGCTTTCTTT.